This T cell receptor beta chain stems from a study of cytomegalovirus exposure and HLA in healthy donors. Study-level findings and limits: CMV antigen specificity was confirmed in vitro for a few CMV-associated chains. Reports indicated that the classifier achieved high specificity and sensitivity in diagnosing cytomegalovirus status.

As to this clone: The antigen is unknown.

The CDR3 runs to 15 residues. The trim removed 6 bases at V and 2 bases at J, leaving 7 bases unmatched. Looked up from germline, CDR1 is MNHEY and CDR2 is SVGAGI. The donors were part of the roughly 130-subject validation cohort, which stood apart from the roughly 700-subject first cohort. The protocol was immunoSEQ multiplex PCR, while the TCRdb copy is restricted to in-frame clones and leaves out a portion. The sample yields roughly 80,000 clones, 94% seen once. V and J are TRBV6-5 and TRBJ2-7; 10 nucleotides align to TRBD1. Sequencing was performed on PBMCs. The sequence was obtained from a woman aged 18 to 35 in good health and CMV-seropositive. The CDR3 protein is CASRPWGQGPYEQYF. CDR3 coding DNA: TGTGCCAGCAGACCGTGGGGACAGGGGCCCTACGAGCAGTACTTC.